What follows are 21 T cell receptor beta chains derived from one specimen sequenced in a study of prognosis after radiotherapy for stage I lung cancer. Amplicons of TCR beta CDR3 were generated from genomic DNA by two-round multiplex PCR. Amplification during the initial PCR round employed primers specific to each TRBV and TRBJ gene. TCRdb reprocessed the multiplex PCR reads via MiXCR and lists one record per CDR3 protein. This sample has around 20,000 distinct CDR3 sequences, with around 55% found just once. Sample: PBMCs, taken before or after stereotactic body radiation therapy (not recorded which). All receptors come from a donor aged 50 or older with non-small cell lung cancer.

This clonotype was counted ten times or more. The chain uses TRBV6-1 and TRBJ1-2; maybe TRBD1 (5 bases). Germline V gene sequence: CDR1 MNHNS, CDR2 SASEGT. The V gene lost 7 bases and the J gene lost 6 bases, with 15 bases spanning the gap. The CDR3 runs 13 residues. The CDR3 here is CASKLRTFDGYTF. Written as DNA, the CDR3 is TGTGCCAGCAAACTTCGGACATTTGATGGCTACACCTTC.

This clonotype has only one observation. This may come from a read error, since a much larger clone is one base off. V gene TRBV6-2 or TRBV6-3 combines with J gene TRBJ2-5; possibly TRBD2 for D (7 bases). Trimming shortened V by 5 bases and J by 14 bases, and 21 bases separated the two germline ends. Germline CDR1 and CDR2: MNHEY and SVGEGT. This CDR3 spans 13 amino acids. Here the CDR3 reads CASSPPGGGSHYF. CDR3 bases: TGTGCCAGCAGTCCTCCCGGGGGCGGGAGCCATTACTTC.

This clonotype was detected many times. The gene calls are TRBV29-1 and TRBJ2-1; D is possibly TRBD1 or TRBD2 (5 bases each). There are 15 residues in the CDR3. Germline V gives CDR1 SQVTM, CDR2 ANQGSEA. Trimming stripped 6 bases from V and 2 bases from J, with 17 bases between. The CDR3 loop reads CSVVLEGRPYNEQFF. For the CDR3, the DNA is TGCAGCGTCGTCCTCGAGGGGCGGCCCTACAATGAGCAGTTCTTC.

By sample fraction, this clonotype is medium-sized. The chain joins TRBV6-4 to TRBJ2-7; a possible D gene is TRBD1 (5 bases). The CDR3 is made up of 13 amino acids. Trimming removed 4 bases at V and 3 bases at J, with 10 bases between. Germline V lookup: CDR1 MRHNA, CDR2 SNTAGT. The CDR3 DNA sequence: TGTGCCAGCAGTGGTTTCCAGGGCTACGAGCAGTACTTC. It is translated as CASSGFQGYEQYF.

Of note for this clonotype: Possible read error: a much larger clone is one base away. The chain couples TRBV6-4 to TRBJ2-3; 9 bases line up with TRBD2. The CDR3 runs to 15 residues. Germline CDR1 MRHNA, CDR2 SNTAGT. CDR3 region: CVPTGTRGGVDTQYF. For the CDR3, the DNA is TGTGTCCCCACCGGTACGCGGGGGGGGGTAGATACGCAGTATTTT.

As regards this clonotype: A junction end diverges from the germline sequence, so it may reflect a read error. The chain joins TRBV12-3 or TRBV12-4 to TRBJ2-7; D is perhaps TRBD2 (5 bases). This CDR3 is 14 amino acids long. The CDR3 DNA sequence: TGTTCCAGCATCGGGATATTCGTTGAATATGGGCAGTACTTC. This gives the protein CSSIGIFVEYGQYF.

This clonotype showed up just a few times. The chain's CDR3 is CASSTCQGTGALTDTQYF. CDR3 coding DNA: TGTGCCAGCAGCACCTGTCAGGGGACAGGGGCGTTGACAGATACGCAGTATTTT. V and J are TRBV7-9 and TRBJ2-3; TRBD1 matches at 10 bases. The length of the CDR3 is 18 residues. Trimming took 5 bases from V and 3 from J; bases not matched to a gene: 14. Per germline, CDR1 SEHNR and CDR2 FQNEAQ (reference sequence). The variable domain in full, with the rest retrieved from reference TRBV7-9 and TRBJ2-3, is DTGVSQNPRHKITKRGQNVTFRCDPISEHNRLYWYRQTLGQGPEFLTYFQNEAQLEKSRLLSDRFSAERPKGSFSTLEIQRTEQGDSAMYLCASSTCQGTGALTDTQYFGPGTRLTVL.

A word on this clonotype: A far larger clone is only one base removed, so a read error is likely. V is TRBV6-5 and J is TRBJ2-5; D may be TRBD2 (5 bases). The assigned J gene may be wrong: the sequence end matches TRBJ2-1 better. This CDR3 spans 15 amino acids. The V gene's germline CDR1 is MNHEY and CDR2 SVGAGI. CDR3: CASSYGAVGPDEQFF. The CDR3 bases are TGTGCCAGCAGTTACGGAGCGGTAGGGCCAGATGAGCAGTTCTTC.

As to this clonotype: A much larger clone differs from this one at a single base, so this may be a read error. The V call is TRBV7-9, the J call TRBJ1-5, with D possibly TRBD1 on 6 matching bases. CDR1 and CDR2 from the germline V gene are SEHNR and FQNEAQ (reference sequence). Trimming removed 7 bases from V and 6 bases from J, with 22 bases in between. This CDR3 is 16 amino acids long. Here the CDR3 DNA reads TGTGCCAGCATCCCAATAGGGGGGGGGGCAGGTCAGCCCCAGCATTTT. This sequence encodes CASIPIGGGAGQPQHF.

This clonotype was detected many times. The genes are TRBV5-1 and TRBJ2-5, with 8 bases aligning to TRBD1. Looked up from germline, CDR1 is SGHRS and CDR2 is YFSETQ. The V segment lost 0 bases and the J segment 4 bases; nucleotides outside the gene matches: 5. This CDR3 has 15 amino acids. The DNA of the CDR3 is TGCGCCAGCAGCTTGGAGGCAGGGGGCGGAGAGACCCAGTACTTC. Translating gives CASSLEAGGGETQYF. Filled out from reference TRBV5-1 and TRBJ2-5, the complete variable domain reads KAGVTQTPRYLIKTRGQQVTLSCSPISGHRSVSWYQQTPGQGLQFLFEYFSETQRNKGNFPGRFSGRQFSNSRSEMNVSTLELGDSALYLCASSLEAGGGETQYFGPGTRLLVL.

This sequence joins TRBV27 and TRBJ2-7; D is undetermined. Germline V CDR1 and CDR2: MNHEY, SMNVEV (reference sequence). This CDR3 region has 15 residues. The V and J ends lost 2 bases and 4 bases respectively, with 15 bases between them. CDR3 coding DNA: TGTGCCAGCAGTTTAGAGGTAGTAGTGTCTTACGAGCAGTACTTC. Residues: CASSLEVVVSYEQYF.

Only a few counts were recorded for this clonotype. The CDR3 nucleotides are TGTGCCAGCACAGACTCCGTAGACAACAAATACGAGCAGTACTTC. Translating gives CASTDSVDNKYEQYF. The chain is built from TRBV28 and TRBJ2-7; the D is unclear. V lost 7 bases, J lost 4 bases, and 20 bases lay in between. Germline CDR1 reads MDHEN; CDR2 reads SYDVKM. The CDR3 totals 15 residues.

The sample holds many counts of this clonotype. V and J are TRBV4-2 and TRBJ1-2; D not resolved. The germline CDR1 and CDR2 sequences are LGHNA and YNFKEQ. CDR3 length: 16 residues. V lost 0 bases and J 1 base, leaving 12 bases between the germline ends. CDR3 sequence (DNA): TGTGCCAGCAGCCAAGAAGGCAGCTCTGTTAACTATGGCTACACCTTC. Protein sequence: CASSQEGSSVNYGYTF.

This chain connects TRBV7-2 to TRBJ2-5, with D unresolved. The V gene lost 6 bases and the J gene lost 1 base, with 12 bases spanning the gap. The germline CDR1 and CDR2 sequences are SGHTA and FQGNSA. The CDR3 covers 14 residues. Written as DNA, the CDR3 is TGTGCCAGCAGACAAAGCAGGACCCAAGAGACCCAGTACTTC. Translated, it gives CASRQSRTQETQYF. The whole variable domain, remainder taken from reference TRBV7-2 and TRBJ2-5, is GAGVSQSPSNKVTEKGKDVELRCDPISGHTALYWYRQSLGQGLEFLIYFQGNSAPDKSGLPSDRFSAERTGGSVSTLTIQRTQQEDSAVYLCASRQSRTQETQYFGPGTRLLVL.

This clonotype was seen at least ten times. V gene TRBV27 combines with J gene TRBJ2-7; D remains unclear. CDR1 and CDR2 (germline): MNHEY, SMNVEV (reference sequence). This CDR3 has 14 amino acids. Trimming shortened V by 2 bases and J by 1 base, and 9 bases separated the two germline ends. CDR3 loop: CASSLNVQSYEQYF. In DNA, the CDR3 is TGTGCCAGCAGTTTAAACGTCCAATCCTACGAGCAGTACTTC.

The V and J genes are TRBV20-1 and TRBJ2-2; 8 bases line up with TRBD2. Germline V gene data show CDR1 as DFQATT and CDR2 as SNEGSKA (reference sequence). V dropped 0 bases and J dropped 4; count of bases not matched to a gene: 4. The CDR3 totals 15 residues. The CDR3 sequence is CSARDIGRATGELFF. The CDR3 region has the DNA TGCAGTGCTAGAGATATCGGGAGGGCCACCGGGGAGCTGTTTTTT.

This clonotype has ten or more counts. The rearrangement links TRBV20-1 to TRBJ1-5, with D perhaps TRBD1 (6 bases). This CDR3 is built from 14 residues. V gave up 5 bases and J gave up 9 bases, with 20 bases separating them. In germline, CDR1 is DFQATT, CDR2 SNEGSKA (reference sequence). The DNA of the CDR3 is TGCAGTGCTCGCGGGTCAGGGGCGGTAGGGCCCCAGCATTTT. As protein: CSARGSGAVGPQHF.

Comments on this clonotype: This sequence is one base from a far larger clone and is likely a read error. The rearrangement joins TRBV6-4 to TRBJ2-1; a weak D match, TRBD1 (6 bases). This CDR3 has 20 amino acids. Germline values: CDR1 MRHNA, CDR2 SNTAGT. CDR3 loop: CAISSGFRDTLGSSYNEQFF. The CDR3 DNA reads as TGTGCCATCAGTTCTGGATTCCGGGACACATTGGGGAGCTCCTACAATGAGCAGTTCTTC.

This clonotype was observed a handful of times. The V call is TRBV9, the J call TRBJ2-5; D could derive from TRBD1 or TRBD2 (5 bases each). There are 14 residues in the CDR3. In germline, CDR1 is SGDLS, CDR2 YYNGEE. Trimming removed 4 bases at V and 4 bases at J, with 14 bases between. CDR3 sequence: CASSPFVGVETQYF. The CDR3 coding sequence is TGTGCCAGCAGCCCCTTCGTGGGGGTAGAGACCCAGTACTTC.

This clonotype was counted at least ten times. The chain couples TRBV20-1 to TRBJ2-5; 10 bases map to TRBD2. The CDR3 totals 17 residues. The germline V gene encodes CDR1 DFQATT and CDR2 SNEGSKA (reference sequence). The V and J ends lost 6 bases and 9 bases, in that order; junction bases with no gene match: 22. CDR3: CSATLGLAGDLGRAQYF. CDR3 DNA: TGCAGTGCCACTCTGGGGCTAGCGGGAGATTTAGGTAGGGCCCAGTACTTC.

This chain uses TRBV5-1 with TRBJ1-1; perhaps TRBD1 as D (6 bases). Between the trimmed V and J ends, which lost 0 bases and 0 bases, there was a span of 12 bases. This CDR3 contains 16 residues. Germline lookup yields CDR1 SGHRS and CDR2 YFSETQ. The CDR3 region has the DNA TGCGCCAGCAGCTTGGGAGGGTGGACAGTGAACACTGAAGCTTTCTTT. It codes for CASSLGGWTVNTEAFF.